This TCR beta chain was identified in a study of early T cells in non-severe SARS-CoV-2 infection. Study in general: Sequenced bulk RNA came from whole blood that was unsorted, and chains were unpaired.

Broader study findings: VDJdb matches were skewed toward anti-spike CD8 T cell responses.

This clonotype was observed a handful of times. Its target is not known. The CDR3 is made up of 10 amino acids. V was clipped by 6 bases and J by 0 bases, with 1 base between them. Germline V gene sequence: CDR1 DFQATT, CDR2 SNEGSKA (reference sequence). As part of library construction, unique molecular identifiers were attached to individual cDNA molecules. TCRdb re-called the 5' RACE reads with MiXCR, one entry per CDR3 protein. The sample has some 70,000 distinct CDR3 sequences; 4.9% are singletons. The chain recombines TRBV20-1 with TRBJ2-3; D call uncertain. This clonotype was sampled from an adult who was a healthcare worker with PCR-confirmed SARS-CoV-2 infection or an uninfected control (not recorded which). Sequenced sample: whole blood. CDR3 loop: CSASTDTQYF. In nucleotides, the CDR3 is TGCAGTGCCAGCACAGATACGCAGTATTTT.